The clone carrying this TCR beta chain was counted many times. Its antigen is currently unknown. This specimen comes from a study of T cells in Graves' hyperthyroidism and ophthalmopathy. Study results and caveats: Most expanded thyroid clonotypes above 0.001 also appeared in blood.

The V end lost 2 bases, the J end lost 6 bases, and 21 bases lay between the germline ends. The CDR3 is made up of 16 amino acids. Germline V gene data show CDR1 as GTSNPN and CDR2 as SVGIG (reference sequence). TCR beta CDR3 region amplification was performed from RNA transcripts. First-round RT-PCR targeting the TCR CDR3 was performed with the HTBI primer set. TCRdb re-called the multiplex PCR reads with MiXCR, one entry per CDR3 protein. Among about 710,000 distinct CDR3 sequences listed, roughly 15% were seen once. The receptor comes from a man in his late teens or twenties with Graves' hyperthyroidism. V usage is TRBV30 and J usage is TRBJ2-3, with D possibly matching TRBD1 (5 bases). Specimen: blood. CDR3 DNA sequence: TGTGCCTGGAGTAACATGGAAGGGGCCCTTGGGGATACGCAGTATTTT. This gives the protein CAWSNMEGALGDTQYF.